This T cell receptor beta chain was identified in a study of identical twins. From the 5' RACE reads, TCRdb called clonotypes with MiXCR, one entry per CDR3 protein. Here the sample spans fewer than 900,000 distinct CDR3 sequences, approximately 18% being singletons. Trimming cost V 1 base and J 4 bases; bases outside gene matches: 5. The CDR3 runs 15 residues. Germline CDR1 is SGHVS and CDR2 is FNYEAQ. These data were also filed under a second study, of T cells expressing NK-cell markers.

This rearrangement joins TRBV7-6 to TRBJ2-3; the match to TRBD2 covers 7 bases. The sequence came from a woman in her late teens or twenties in good health. Sequencing was done on a sample of PBMCs. The CDR3 DNA sequence: TGTGCCAGCAGCTTAGTGGGCGGGAGCGCAGATACGCAGTATTTT. Its translation is CASSLVGGSADTQYF.